This T cell receptor (beta chain) was obtained from a study of T cell responses to AZD1222 COVID-19 vaccine. The CDR3 sequence is 14 residues long. Germline assignment: CDR1 SGHRS and CDR2 YFSETQ. V dropped 1 base and J dropped 0 bases, with 7 bases sitting between them. The data were produced by immunoSEQ multiplex PCR, yet TCRdb's version contains in-frame clones alone and is incomplete. The sample shows about 110,000 clones, about nine tenths of them seen only once. The sequence was obtained from an adult in good health. The sample in question was peripheral blood, obtained on day 0 of AZD1222 vaccination. V and J are TRBV5-1 and TRBJ1-1; D remains ambiguous. CDR3 nucleotide sequence: TGCGCCAGCAGCTTGAAGGCAATGAACACTGAAGCTTTCTTT. Translation gives CASSLKAMNTEAFF.